Listed below are T cell receptor beta chains from one sample, sequenced in a study of T-cell reconstitution after alpha-beta-depleted transplantation in children. Via MiXCR, TCRdb re-called the PCR reads, giving one row per CDR3 protein. Of about 420,000 distinct CDR3 sequences detected, roughly 16% appear once; the ten largest clones hold under 30%. The specimen comprised PBMCs, mostly from graft donor cells, sampled 360 days after TCRalphabeta/CD19-depleted stem cell transplant. These receptors originate from a boy under three years old who had a stem cell transplant for Wiskott-Aldrich syndrome, so the T cells may come from the graft donor. The CDR3 runs from the conserved cysteine through the conserved F or W.

v_call	cdr3_aa
TRBV29-1	CSVATPGYGYTF
TRBV29-1	CSAADRELSEAFF
TRBV19	CASNPRDRFHEQYF
TRBV7-9	CASSLTDRAEQYF
TRBV5-1	CASSLEGAYPTDTQYF
TRBV20-1	CSADLGRGAALTSGLGGNEQFF
TRBV20-1	CSASPPGRGIGQYF
TRBV29-1	CSATTGVDEQYF
TRBV25-1	CATRCGRECGDGETQYF
TRBV5-1	CASSPVLANYGYTF
TRBV4-1	CASSQLSGGDPYEQYF
TRBV9	CASSVGLAATGELFF
TRBV11-2	CASSPLRGRNYGYTF
TRBV18	CASSPPLSYEQYF
TRBV9	CASSANVNTGELFF
TRBV12-3/TRBV12-4	CASSLVLGYEQYF
TRBV4-3	CASSQASSGRWNEQFF
TRBV5-1	CASSLWPLQETQYF
TRBV4-3	CASSQDAIPFGYQETQYF
TRBV5-6	CASSLGDTEAFF
TRBV28	CASSLWTTVNYGYTF
TRBV5-1	CASREWPPWGKNIQYF
TRBV5-1	CASRTGGVGYTF
TRBV12-3/TRBV12-4	CASSPQSAGSGNTIYF
TRBV12-3/TRBV12-4	CASSPRLAGVETQYF
TRBV18	CASSPRTRFQETQYF
TRBV6-1	CASSGTSGIRGEQYF
TRBV7-2	CASNRTPMETQYF
TRBV29-1	CSVTLGTSGSRNTGELFF
TRBV5-1	CASTLPLGVGDEQFF
TRBV11-2	CASSLVGPWGGGPSYEQYF